This is a list of T cell receptor beta chains from one sample in a study of human T cells and chemical hapten exposure. MiXCR, applied by TCRdb to the RACE reads, yields one record per CDR3 protein. The sample comprises about 160,000 distinct CDR3 sequences, 25% to 30% of which are singletons, and 2.1% rests with the top ten. The sequences come from whole blood, collected in connection with sensitization to the hapten diphenylcyclopropenone (DPC). The receptors here all came from a woman aged 18-29 years with alopecia areata. Some clones in this sample may be carry-over from other donors' samples. The CDR3 runs from the conserved cysteine through the conserved F or W. The D gene is left open where the match is weak. Size values are once, few and many counts, or a class for expanded clones, and some rows have none.

j_gene: TRBJ1-2
d_gene: TRBD1
v_gene: TRBV4-2
abundance: few
CDR3nt: TGTGCCAGCAGCCAAATGGGACAGGGAGGAAAGGTATTGGACTACACCTTC
CDR3aa: CASSQMGQGGKVLDYTF

j_gene: TRBJ2-2
d_gene: NA
v_gene: TRBV20-1
abundance: NA
CDR3nt: TGCAGTGCCGATTCAGTGGGCACCGGGGAGCTGTTTTTT
CDR3aa: CSADSVGTGELFF

j_gene: TRBJ2-7
d_gene: TRBD2
v_gene: TRBV5-1
abundance: few
CDR3nt: TGCGCCAGCAGCTTGTACGCCCTAGCGGGGACTAATTCCTACGAGCAGTACTTC
CDR3aa: CASSLYALAGTNSYEQYF

j_gene: TRBJ2-1
d_gene: NA
v_gene: TRBV6-2/TRBV6-3
abundance: few
CDR3nt: TGTGCCAGCAGTACGGACAGGAGGCTAGCGGGGCAGTTCTTC
CDR3aa: CASSTDRRLAGQFF

j_gene: TRBJ2-1
d_gene: NA
v_gene: TRBV27
abundance: few
CDR3nt: TGTGCCAGCAGCATCGGGACCAATGAGCAGTTCTTC
CDR3aa: CASSIGTNEQFF

j_gene: TRBJ1-4
d_gene: NA
v_gene: TRBV20-1
abundance: NA
CDR3nt: TGCAGTGCTAGAGATCGAGGGCTGTCTAATGAAAAACTGTTTTTT
CDR3aa: CSARDRGLSNEKLFF

j_gene: TRBJ1-3
d_gene: NA
v_gene: TRBV12-3/TRBV12-4
abundance: NA
CDR3nt: TGTGCCAGCAGTTACCGAGGGGCAGAATCTGGAAACACCATATATTTT
CDR3aa: CASSYRGAESGNTIYF

j_gene: TRBJ2-3
d_gene: NA
v_gene: TRBV7-9
abundance: NA
CDR3nt: TGTGCCAGCAGCCATCGACTAGATTTGACAGATACGCAGTATTTT
CDR3aa: CASSHRLDLTDTQYF

j_gene: TRBJ2-1
d_gene: NA
v_gene: TRBV29-1
abundance: once
CDR3nt: TGCAGCGTTGGGTTTAGAGGTGAGCAGTTCTTC
CDR3aa: CSVGFRGEQFF

j_gene: TRBJ2-1
d_gene: TRBD2
v_gene: TRBV5-4
abundance: NA
CDR3nt: TGTGCCAGCATGCCTCCGGGACTAGCGGGAGGGAATGAGCAGTTCTTC
CDR3aa: CASMPPGLAGGNEQFF

j_gene: TRBJ1-4
d_gene: NA
v_gene: TRBV7-2
abundance: few
CDR3nt: TGTGCCAGCAGCCGTGGCCTTCGCAATGAAAAACTGTTTTTT
CDR3aa: CASSRGLRNEKLFF

j_gene: TRBJ1-2
d_gene: NA
v_gene: TRBV4-3
abundance: NA
CDR3nt: TGCGCCAGCAGCCAAGACGGAACAGACAGCTATGGCTACACCTTC
CDR3aa: CASSQDGTDSYGYTF

j_gene: TRBJ2-7
d_gene: TRBD2
v_gene: TRBV6-2/TRBV6-3
abundance: few
CDR3nt: TGTGCCAGCAGCCCCGCGGGAGCAGGCTCCTACGAGCAGTACTTC
CDR3aa: CASSPAGAGSYEQYF

j_gene: TRBJ1-1
d_gene: NA
v_gene: TRBV5-1
abundance: NA
CDR3nt: TGCGCCAGCAGCTTAGACCCGGTGACTGAAGCTTTCTTT
CDR3aa: CASSLDPVTEAFF

j_gene: TRBJ2-3
d_gene: TRBD2
v_gene: TRBV6-1
abundance: many
CDR3nt: TGTGCCAGCAGTGGGACTAGCGGGGGGGCAGATACGCAGTATTTT
CDR3aa: CASSGTSGGADTQYF

j_gene: TRBJ1-5
d_gene: NA
v_gene: TRBV12-3/TRBV12-4
abundance: few
CDR3nt: TGTGCCAGCAGTTTATATGGGCTTGACCAGCCCCAGCATTTT
CDR3aa: CASSLYGLDQPQHF

j_gene: TRBJ1-5
d_gene: NA
v_gene: TRBV7-3
abundance: few
CDR3nt: TGTGCCAGCAGCTTAGTGGCGAATCAGCCCCAGCATTTT
CDR3aa: CASSLVANQPQHF

j_gene: TRBJ2-1
d_gene: TRBD2
v_gene: TRBV2
abundance: NA
CDR3nt: TGTGCCAGCAAGGGAGTGGGGACTAGCGGGGGGCCGTCCTACAATGAGCAGTTCTTC
CDR3aa: CASKGVGTSGGPSYNEQFF

j_gene: TRBJ2-5
d_gene: NA
v_gene: TRBV12-3/TRBV12-4
abundance: NA
CDR3nt: TGTGCCAGCAGTTTGGCGCACCAAGAGACCCAGTACTTC
CDR3aa: CASSLAHQETQYF

j_gene: TRBJ2-1
d_gene: TRBD2
v_gene: TRBV7-3
abundance: few
CDR3nt: TGTGCCAGCAGCTTGACTAGCGGGGGAGATGAGCAGTTCTTC
CDR3aa: CASSLTSGGDEQFF

j_gene: TRBJ2-1
d_gene: NA
v_gene: TRBV2
abundance: NA
CDR3nt: TGTGCCAGCACCCTAGCTGGTGAGCAGTTCTTC
CDR3aa: CASTLAGEQFF

j_gene: TRBJ2-5
d_gene: NA
v_gene: TRBV29-1
abundance: few
CDR3nt: TGCAGCGTTGATACCGTCCGGGGCCCCCAAGAGACCCAGTACTTC
CDR3aa: CSVDTVRGPQETQYF

j_gene: TRBJ2-1
d_gene: NA
v_gene: TRBV5-1
abundance: NA
CDR3nt: TGCGCCAGCAGCTCTACGACTACTAGAGCCTCCTACAATGAGCAGTTCTTC
CDR3aa: CASSSTTTRASYNEQFF

j_gene: TRBJ1-2
d_gene: NA
v_gene: TRBV12-5
abundance: NA
CDR3nt: TGTGCTAGTGGTTTGGTTAGGGGGGTGGCCAATTATGGCTACACCTTC
CDR3aa: CASGLVRGVANYGYTF

j_gene: TRBJ2-7
d_gene: NA
v_gene: TRBV7-9
abundance: many
CDR3nt: TGTGCCAGCACCTCAGGGGACGAGCAGTACTTC
CDR3aa: CASTSGDEQYF